The text below deals with one T cell receptor (beta chain). Its antigen is currently unknown. The ends lost 5 bases at V and 7 bases at J; junction bases unmatched: 10. Germline assignment: CDR1 SGHNT and CDR2 YENEEA. The CDR3 length is 14 residues. The sample originates from a study of T-cell memory formation after mild COVID-19. Across the whole study: In these data, TCR clusters were largely donor specific.

Overall study findings and caveats: Later expanders leaned CD4+, whereas day 15 to 85 contracting clones were balanced CD4/CD8. The study detected some responding clones in pre-infection memory, suggesting cross-reactive memory joined. The SARS-CoV-2 specificity of second-wave clones reaching peak at day 37 remained unverified.

In TCRdb, the 5' RACE reads were re-called with MiXCR into one record per CDR3 protein. This table holds 180,000 or so distinct CDR3 sequences, 11% found once. The chain couples TRBV11-3 to TRBJ2-5; 7 bases map to TRBD1. This receptor was obtained from a man aged 18 to 29 who had mild COVID-19 (a few samples of this study predate the infection). Cell type and time point are not known. The specimen sequenced was PBMCs or a T cell subset sorted from them (not recorded which). For the CDR3, the DNA is TGTGCCAGCAGCCCTCAGGGGGATCGTGGGACCCAGTACTTC. Translation: CASSPQGDRGTQYF.